Listed below are T cell receptor beta chains from one sample, sequenced in a study of Ad26.COV2.S vaccination and SARS-CoV-2 variants. Libraries were prepared by immunoSEQ multiplex PCR; TCRdb keeps only in-frame clonotypes and omits some of them. The sample carries 200,000 to 250,000 clones, around 89% recorded once. The sequencing used peripheral blood, collected in a trial of Ad26.COV2.S vaccine versus placebo. The receptors stem from a person aged 18-60 years who received the Ad26.COV2.S COVID-19 vaccine or a placebo. CDR3s include the opening cysteine and the closing phenylalanine or tryptophan. D genes are given only for firm matches. Clone size is given for some rows only: seen once, a few or many times, or a class if the clone is expanded.

j_call: TRBJ2-5; clone_size: -; d_call: -; v_call: TRBV19; cdr3_nt: TGTGCCAGTAGCAGGGGAGAGGGTCGAGAGACCCAGTACTTC; cdr3_aa: CASSRGEGRETQYF
j_call: TRBJ1-2; clone_size: few; d_call: TRBD1; v_call: TRBV6-2/TRBV6-3; cdr3_nt: TGTGCCAGCAGTTACCAAGGACAGGGGGATTATGGCTACACCTTC; cdr3_aa: CASSYQGQGDYGYTF
j_call: TRBJ1-2; clone_size: -; d_call: -; v_call: TRBV28; cdr3_nt: TGTGCCAGCAGCCCACTGGGCGGATCGGCTGGCCACACCTTC; cdr3_aa: CASSPLGGSAGHTF
j_call: TRBJ2-1; clone_size: once; d_call: -; v_call: TRBV18; cdr3_nt: TGTGCCAGCTCACCAGGCCAGGGGAATCAGTTCTTC; cdr3_aa: CASSPGQGNQFF
j_call: TRBJ2-7; clone_size: -; d_call: TRBD1; v_call: TRBV29-1; cdr3_nt: TGCAGCGTCAGGACAGGTGAGACCTACGAGCAGTACTTC; cdr3_aa: CSVRTGETYEQYF
j_call: TRBJ1-6; clone_size: -; d_call: -; v_call: TRBV7-2; cdr3_nt: TGTGCCAGCACCTACCTCTCGTATAATTCACCCCTCCACTTT; cdr3_aa: CASTYLSYNSPLHF
j_call: TRBJ1-6; clone_size: -; d_call: TRBD1; v_call: TRBV28; cdr3_nt: TGTGCCAGCAGTTTACCGGGACAGGGGGCCTCACCCCTCCACTTT; cdr3_aa: CASSLPGQGASPLHF
j_call: TRBJ2-7; clone_size: -; d_call: TRBD1; v_call: TRBV28; cdr3_nt: TGTGCCAGCAGTTTGCTGGACAGGAAATACGAGCAGTACTTC; cdr3_aa: CASSLLDRKYEQYF
j_call: TRBJ2-7; clone_size: -; d_call: TRBD2; v_call: TRBV11-3; cdr3_nt: TGTGCCAGCAGCTTAGCGGGAGGGATTGAGCAGTACTTC; cdr3_aa: CASSLAGGIEQYF
j_call: TRBJ2-2; clone_size: few; d_call: -; v_call: TRBV6-2/TRBV6-3; cdr3_nt: TGTGCCAGCAGTTACAAGTCCGGGGAGCTGTTTTTT; cdr3_aa: CASSYKSGELFF
j_call: TRBJ2-1; clone_size: once; d_call: TRBD1; v_call: TRBV6-5; cdr3_nt: TGTGCCAGCAGTTATGACAGGGGGCACGGCAATGAGCAGTTCTTC; cdr3_aa: CASSYDRGHGNEQFF
j_call: TRBJ2-7; clone_size: -; d_call: TRBD2; v_call: TRBV9; cdr3_nt: TGTGCCAGCAGCGTAGCGGGGGGGCAGTACGAGCAGTACTTC; cdr3_aa: CASSVAGGQYEQYF
j_call: TRBJ1-6; clone_size: -; d_call: -; v_call: TRBV7-3; cdr3_nt: TGTGCCAGCAGCTCCAAAGGTGGGGGTTCACCCCTCCACTTT; cdr3_aa: CASSSKGGGSPLHF
j_call: TRBJ1-1; clone_size: -; d_call: TRBD1; v_call: TRBV10-3; cdr3_nt: TGTGCCATCAGACAGGGGGCGGACACTGAAGCTTTCTTT; cdr3_aa: CAIRQGADTEAFF
j_call: TRBJ1-6; clone_size: -; d_call: -; v_call: TRBV28; cdr3_nt: TGTGCCAGCAGTTTAATGGGGGAGGTTAGTTCACCCCTCCACTTT; cdr3_aa: CASSLMGEVSSPLHF
j_call: TRBJ2-5; clone_size: -; d_call: TRBD1; v_call: TRBV7-8; cdr3_nt: TGTGCCAGCACCCGGACAGGGTTGGGGCGGGAGACCCAGTACTTC; cdr3_aa: CASTRTGLGRETQYF
j_call: TRBJ1-6; clone_size: -; d_call: TRBD1; v_call: TRBV4-1; cdr3_nt: TGCGCCAGCAGCCTCGAGGGACAGGGAGGTAATTCACCCCTCCACTTT; cdr3_aa: CASSLEGQGGNSPLHF
j_call: TRBJ2-7; clone_size: -; d_call: TRBD1; v_call: TRBV30; cdr3_nt: TGTGCCTGGGGGGACAGTAGCGAGCGGGAGCAGTACTTC; cdr3_aa: CAWGDSSEREQYF
j_call: TRBJ1-3; clone_size: -; d_call: -; v_call: TRBV24-1; cdr3_nt: TGTGCCACCAGTGACTCCCGTACGATTGGAAACACCATATATTTT; cdr3_aa: CATSDSRTIGNTIYF
j_call: TRBJ2-6; clone_size: -; d_call: -; v_call: TRBV15; cdr3_nt: TGTGCCACCAGCAGAGATCGGAGTTCTGGGGCCAACGTCCTGACTTTC; cdr3_aa: CATSRDRSSGANVLTF
j_call: TRBJ2-7; clone_size: -; d_call: -; v_call: TRBV6-1; cdr3_nt: TGTGCCAGCAGTGAAATTGACGACCCCTACGAGCAGTACTTC; cdr3_aa: CASSEIDDPYEQYF
j_call: TRBJ2-3; clone_size: -; d_call: -; v_call: TRBV6-6; cdr3_nt: TGTGCCAGCAGTTACTTAGCAGGGTTCACAGATACGCAGTATTTT; cdr3_aa: CASSYLAGFTDTQYF
j_call: TRBJ1-4; clone_size: -; d_call: TRBD1; v_call: TRBV19; cdr3_nt: TGTGCCAGCAACCCGACAGGGTACGGAGAAAAACTGTTTTTT; cdr3_aa: CASNPTGYGEKLFF
j_call: TRBJ2-2; clone_size: -; d_call: TRBD2; v_call: TRBV7-2; cdr3_nt: TGTGCCAGCAGCCGCAATAGCGGGGGAAGGGCCGGGGAGCTGTTTTTT; cdr3_aa: CASSRNSGGRAGELFF
j_call: TRBJ1-1; clone_size: -; d_call: -; v_call: TRBV28; cdr3_nt: TGTGCCAGCAGCCTCAGGTGGGACACTGAAGCTTTCTTT; cdr3_aa: CASSLRWDTEAFF
j_call: TRBJ2-5; clone_size: -; d_call: -; v_call: TRBV5-1; cdr3_nt: TGCGCCAGCAGCTTGAAGTCTGGGGTATCAGGAGCAGAGACCCAGTACTTC; cdr3_aa: CASSLKSGVSGAETQYF
j_call: TRBJ2-3; clone_size: -; d_call: TRBD2; v_call: TRBV18; cdr3_nt: TGTGCCAGCTCACCCCTAGCGGGAGCCCCAGATACGCAGTATTTT; cdr3_aa: CASSPLAGAPDTQYF
j_call: TRBJ2-5; clone_size: -; d_call: -; v_call: TRBV3-1/TRBV3-2; cdr3_nt: TGTGCCAGCACCGGACCTTGGAGGTTAGGGGAGACCCAGTACTTC; cdr3_aa: CASTGPWRLGETQYF
j_call: TRBJ2-5; clone_size: once; d_call: TRBD2; v_call: TRBV13; cdr3_nt: TGTGCCAGCAGCTTAGTAAGCGGGGGGGCCGAGACCCAGTACTTC; cdr3_aa: CASSLVSGGAETQYF
j_call: TRBJ1-4; clone_size: -; d_call: -; v_call: TRBV2; cdr3_nt: TGTGCCAGCAGTGAGGGTTCGATTGAAAAACTGTTTTTT; cdr3_aa: CASSEGSIEKLFF
j_call: TRBJ1-1; clone_size: -; d_call: TRBD1; v_call: TRBV28; cdr3_nt: TGTGCCAGCACGACAGGGCCGAACACTGAAGCTTTCTTT; cdr3_aa: CASTTGPNTEAFF
j_call: TRBJ2-1; clone_size: -; d_call: -; v_call: TRBV18; cdr3_nt: TGTGCCAGCTCACCAAGGGTAAAGCCCTACAATGAGCAGTTCTTC; cdr3_aa: CASSPRVKPYNEQFF
j_call: TRBJ1-5; clone_size: once; d_call: -; v_call: TRBV7-2; cdr3_nt: TGTGCCAGCAGCTTAGAGGGGGGAGATCAGCCCCAGCATTTT; cdr3_aa: CASSLEGGDQPQHF
j_call: TRBJ2-2; clone_size: -; d_call: -; v_call: TRBV3-1/TRBV3-2; cdr3_nt: TGTGCCAGCAGCCAAGAAAGAGGGTCCTTAAACACCGGGGAGCTGTTTTTT; cdr3_aa: CASSQERGSLNTGELFF
j_call: TRBJ2-3; clone_size: -; d_call: -; v_call: TRBV7-8; cdr3_nt: TGTGCCAGCAGCTTCACAGATACGCAGTATTTT; cdr3_aa: CASSFTDTQYF
j_call: TRBJ2-7; clone_size: -; d_call: -; v_call: TRBV6-1; cdr3_nt: TGTGCCAGCAGTGAACCAGGGTCTAGCTCCTACGAGCAGTACTTC; cdr3_aa: CASSEPGSSSYEQYF
j_call: TRBJ1-1; clone_size: -; d_call: -; v_call: TRBV20-1; cdr3_nt: TGCAGTGCTAGTAGGGGCAGCCCTAAGAACACTGAAGCTTTCTTT; cdr3_aa: CSASRGSPKNTEAFF
j_call: TRBJ2-7; clone_size: -; d_call: -; v_call: TRBV10-1; cdr3_nt: TGCGCCAGCAGTGACGGCAGCTCTCTAAACGAGCAGTACTTC; cdr3_aa: CASSDGSSLNEQYF